The present T cell receptor (beta chain) was sequenced within a study of PD-L1 blockade in urothelial cancer (dated by TCRdb to about 2017). Regarding the research as a whole: All patients started therapy in about 2014 and received atezolizumab 1,200 mg intravenously every 3 weeks. Blood samples gave a median of approximately 150,000 T cells and approximately 85,000 unique TCRs, with a median clonality of around 0.08. An exploratory multi-omic analysis was conducted of the somatic, immune and clinical correlates of response to PD-L1 blockade with atezolizumab in urothelial cancer. Pretreatment blood TCR-seq was available for under 35 patients, at least one posttreatment blood collection was obtained for around 24 patients, and tumor TCR-seq was available for around 24 patients. In the same patients, pretreatment tumors underwent whole exome sequencing and RNA sequencing in addition to TCR sequencing. An ECOG performance status of 0 or 1 was recorded for the patients, and 0 to 3 prior chemotherapy regimens had been received by the patients. About 90% of the 29 patients were males with bladder-origin urothelial cancer, and about 65% of the roughly 30 reported a prior smoking history. Blood samples were analyzed 3 weeks after the start of treatment (second dose) and 6 weeks after the start of treatment. Durable clinical benefit was defined as progression-free survival longer than 6 months, and TCR features were also tested against progression-free and overall survival. Several patients achieved durable clinical benefit and about 19 did not. Pretreatment tumor samples, along with matched peripheral blood collected serially before and after atezolizumab treatment, underwent TCR sequencing. Study-level results and caveats: Improved progression-free and overall survival was associated with having pretreatment peripheral blood TCR clonality below the median. Patients with durable benefit showed greater expansion of tumor-associated TCR clones in peripheral blood 3 weeks after starting treatment (n ≈ 22, p = 0.022). Small sample size (n of about 30) and many exploratory analyses mean the results are intended to be hypothesis-generating.

The intended sense of this specimen's time point label: peripheral blood 6 weeks after treatment start. A cohort of some 29 patients with locally advanced or metastatic urothelial carcinoma, treated at Memorial Sloan Kettering on a trial protocol, was included. Peripheral blood mononuclear cells were collected from each patient pretreatment and during treatment, giving between 1 and 8 total time points per patient. The Qiagen DNeasy Blood extraction kit was used to purify genomic DNA from total PBMCs and from tumor samples. PBMCs were collected pretreatment and during treatment, and were isolated and stored as previously described. As regards this clone: What antigen it recognizes has not been identified. No clone much larger than this one lies a single base away; base qualities are absent.

Counted from cysteine to phenylalanine, this CDR3 has 15 amino acids. The kept DNA is CDR3 alone, 45 bases in frame from the first base. The CDR1 and CDR2 encoded by the germline V gene are SGHTA and FQGNSA. Trimming removed 1 base from V and 6 bases from J; the gene matches leave 7 bases unexplained. To estimate absolute template abundance from read counts, synthetic TCR analog templates were spiked into each PCR. Using the immunoSEQ assay, TCRbeta CDR3 regions were amplified from genomic DNA with bias-controlled V and J gene primers. Sequencing of rearranged TCRbeta segments was performed at approximately 20X coverage. The original pipeline was this. Sequencing errors were corrected by clustering and CDR3s were annotated against IMGT to assign V, D and J genes. Downstream analyses used only productive TCRbeta rearrangements and left out out-of-frame or stop-codon sequences. Clonality was computed as one minus Shannon entropy normalized by the log of the number of unique productive sequences. Fisher's exact test with Benjamini-Hochberg correction, at a threshold of adjusted p below 0.01, was used to find clones that differed between time points or between blood and tumor. The table was pulled from immuneACCESS by TCRdb, which kept in-frame rearrangements only. Such tables lose some clones; where checked, under half of the loss comes from unresolved V genes, and the rest has no known cause. V and J calls and clone size come straight from that table; D and trimming were deduced from the DNA. Across this sample there are around 41,000 clones, with 83% seen only once. Clones ranked in the top ten supply more than 13% of the sample.

The TCR originated in a man between 60 and 70 years old with urothelial cancer. The chain links TRBV7-2 with TRBJ2-3, and 7 junction bases match TRBD2. The source material was PBMCs, sampled around atezolizumab (anti-PD-L1) treatment. The DNA is TGTGCCAGCAGCTTAGTTGGGGGGGGAAGGGATACGCAGTATTTT. Translated, this gives CASSLVGGGRDTQYF.